What follows describes a single T cell receptor (beta chain). Profiled with immunoSEQ multiplex PCR; TCRdb holds only in-frame clones, not every one. The data contain 84,000 or so clones, 78% of them singletons. The data originate from a study of blood T cell repertoires in COVID-19. Sequencing was done on a sample of peripheral blood. The TCR comes from a man aged 60-69 years with COVID-19, enrolled during active disease.

The CDR3 sequence is CATSGTSGVNEQFF. The CDR3 region has the DNA TGTGCCACCTCCGGGACTAGCGGGGTCAATGAGCAGTTCTTC. V usage is TRBV6-5 and J usage is TRBJ2-1; TRBD2 aligns across 13 bases. V trimming: 10 bases; J trimming: 6 bases; junction bases outside the gene matches: 6. CDR3 length: 14 residues. Germline values: CDR1 MNHEY, CDR2 SVGAGI.